This TCR beta chain was identified during a study of cytomegalovirus exposure and HLA in healthy donors (dated by TCRdb to the late 2010s). Describing the broader study: According to an earlier analysis of a few hundred of the donors, about 179 million T cells yielded roughly 100 million unique TCR beta sequences and about 300 Gb of sequence data. About 310 gigabases of sequencing data and 80 million or so unique TCR sequences were included in an early release covering about 620 HLA-typed donors. The genetic ancestry cluster associated with self-reported Caucasian donors included 80% to 90% of the roughly 380 genotyped donors. The study aimed to test whether cataloging public T cell receptors could reveal signatures of past pathogen exposure. The study profiled the T cell repertoires of under 700 subjects by immunosequencing and related them to cytomegalovirus serostatus. A separate validation cohort of about 110 different subjects was used in addition to the approximately 640-subject first cohort. To predict cytomegalovirus infection status, the study combined high-throughput TCR immunosequencing, statistical association of individual TCRs with disease status, and machine learning. A later analysis re-analyzed previously published TCR beta repertoires from hundreds of donors and added high-resolution HLA genotyping to study TCR occurrence patterns. Rather than drawing on any new phenotypic data, the later analysis identified candidate immune exposures from TCR beta sequences and the way those sequences occurred across donors. To decide whether each TCR beta V gene segment behaved as functional or pseudogenic, an earlier analysis of some 540 of the donors relied on high-throughput TCR beta sequencing. Donor age, sex, ethnicity and CMV serostatus were compiled alongside the repertoire data. In a later genetic analysis, genome-wide SNP genotypes for about three fifths of the roughly 670 donors were used, and that subset was treated as a discovery cohort. All discovery cohort repertoires had been generated on a single sequencing platform. Class I and class II HLA loci were covered by the typing at four-digit resolution. The number of typed donors differed by locus: roughly 629-640 for A, B, C, DRB1 and DQB1; some 500 for DQA1; some 590 for DPA1; and approximately 450 for DPB1. Roughly five DR-DQ haplotypes were treated as single units for association and clustering because of strong linkage in the cohort. Among about 400 genotyped donors of the cohort, an average of around 220,000 unique TCR beta nucleotide sequences was sequenced per donor, of which roughly 17% were non-productive. Overall results and qualifications from the work: In a later analysis, TCR association rates were found to vary across HLA loci, with the most associated TCRs seen for DRB1 alleles and the fewest for HLA-C alleles. A group of highly shared sequence variants was considered likely to be a technical artifact of the sequencing pipeline. According to a later analysis, most CMV-associated TCR beta chains appeared to be HLA-restricted, and the HLA associations seemed to be driven largely by CMV exposure. Correlated functional status among segregating V segments might reflect linkage disequilibrium, but an unknown experimental factor could not be ruled out. A further reported finding was that TCR beta sequences accurately predicted the HLA-A and HLA-B alleles for most subjects in the first cohort. The study listed 150 to 200 TCR beta chains as associated with cytomegalovirus. For the cohort, immune exposure information was limited to CMV serostatus. While some public TCRs were present in many individuals, most TCR sequences turned up only very rarely across donors. Over 15 rarely observed V segments, including chromosome 9 orphons, were excluded from the earlier analysis of several hundred of the donors because counts were too low. According to the authors, the approach could potentially be generalized to other disease states and immunological phenotypes. At a false discovery rate of 0.05, a later analysis linked around 17,000 TCR beta sequences to specific HLA alleles. Roughly uniform sequencing depth across donors was assumed in presence/absence analyses, although this assumption may not hold. Because HLA typing was missing for some donors at each locus, association tests included only the typed subset. A later analysis found that HLA-associated TCR beta chains were more clonally expanded and had lower generation probabilities than equally common non-associated chains. According to a later genetic analysis, donors in an Asian-associated ancestry cluster had fewer N-insertions in productive TCRs than the approximately 690-donor mean. In this cohort, only TCR beta chains were sequenced, and detectable features were limited by the absence of alpha or paired-chain data. In an earlier analysis of about 540 of the donors, most TCR beta V segments were observed in productive rearrangements about 90% or about 30% of the time, broadly matching IMGT annotations. Several of the top co-occurrence clusters appeared to be linked to parvovirus B19, influenza, CMV and Epstein-Barr virus, according to a later analysis. Assigning TCR associations to individual alleles was difficult when HLA alleles, especially DR and DQ, strongly co-occurred. A later genetic analysis associated a missense DCLRE1C variant with V-gene and J-gene trimming of TCR beta chains, and an independent cohort replicated the association. The classifier was reported to diagnose cytomegalovirus status with high specificity and sensitivity in both the original and validation cohorts. Some IMGT-functional V segments, including TRBV6-2 and TRBV6-3, could not be distinguished by the 87-base-pair reads and were therefore excluded. Three of the identified cytomegalovirus-associated TCR beta chains were confirmed in vitro to be specific for cytomegalovirus antigens.

Worth noting for this clone: Its cognate antigen has yet to be identified. No base quality information exists; no much larger clone differs at one position.

The cohort comprised some 730 healthy bone marrow donors. Cohort members were all nominally healthy when sampled, although unrecorded immune exposures were likely present. The donor was CMV seropositive and belonged to the group of 250 to 300 seropositive cohort members. A peripheral blood sample was provided by each donor, and peripheral blood mononuclear cells were used for TCR beta sequencing. The Qiagen DNeasy Blood Extraction Kit was used to extract genomic DNA from the blood cell samples. The library was produced with the immunoSEQ multiplex PCR assay. For the multiplex PCR, a mixture combining 60 forward primers for TCR Vbeta segments and 13 reverse primers for TCR Jbeta segments was used. The CDR3 region of rearranged TCR beta genes was amplified from genomic DNA with a multiplex PCR assay. The Illumina HiSeq System was used to sequence the amplified TCR beta libraries as 87-base-pair reads. In the source study's methods: Across the 700 or so repertoires, a later analysis counted tens of millions of unique TCR beta chains, approximately 12 million of which were shared by at least two donors. Raw reads were error-corrected and collapsed into unique sequences by a nearest-neighbor algorithm in which closely related sequences were merged to remove PCR and sequencing errors. Alignment of CDR3 sequences to IMGT reference sequences was used to assign V, D and J gene segments. For a sequence to be retained, at least a six-nucleotide match to both a V gene segment and a J gene segment was required. Rearrangements were called productive when the CDR3 lacked stop codons and stayed in frame with V and J; all others were non-productive. CDR3 was defined by IMGT convention, running from the second conserved V-encoded cysteine to the conserved J-encoded phenylalanine. The earlier analysis of about 640 of the donors excluded any sequence lacking an unambiguous match to a single V gene segment. An earlier analysis of several hundred of the donors called V segments functional above 56.7% productive rearrangements and segregating when the between-donor standard deviation exceeded 5%. To diagnose cytomegalovirus status from the catalog of TCR beta chain sequences, a statistical classification framework was built. In a later analysis, TCR nucleotide sequences were compared against IMGT/GENE-DB human TR gene sequences so that V and J genes could be assigned. Using the TCRdist pipeline, a later analysis assigned CDR3 sequences along with most-parsimonious VDJ recombination scenarios. In a later analysis, each TCR beta chain was defined by its CDR3 amino acid sequence together with its V-gene family, and reads lacking a unique V-gene family were excluded. In a later analysis, 450 to 600 highly shared, low-generation-probability nucleotide sequences were removed to address suspected cross-contamination and a sequencing artifact. A later analysis calculated a clonal expansion index for each public chain from normalized within-repertoire ranks of inferred template counts. In a later analysis, generation probabilities were computed using a VDJ recombination model fitted to out-of-frame rearrangements, and the results were checked against IGoR. In a later analysis, TCR-TCR, TCR-HLA and TCR-CMV co-occurrence was scored with hypergeometric tests, and a repertoire-size bias correction was applied to TCR pairs. To estimate false discovery rates, a later analysis permuted the HLA or CMV assignments 20 times. In a later analysis, co-occurring TCRs were grouped using DBSCAN, and TCRdist sequence similarity was added for clustering within HLA-allele-positive subsets. Repertoires with fewer than 30,000 or more than 120,000 public chains, plus five repertoires with anomalous nucleotide sharing, were excluded from co-occurrence clustering. What TCRdb holds here is the immuneACCESS table cut down to in-frame rearrangements. Part of the clones is not present; checked against another copy, under half of the missing clones reflect an unresolved V gene, and the others are unexplained. V, J and clone size derive from that table, while D and trimming were established from the DNA sequence. This sample is represented by over 150,000 clones; 77% of them were singletons. The ten top clones hold around 2.5% of the sample.

The CDR3 sequence holds 13 residues, the cysteine and phenylalanine included. The entry retains the CDR3 DNA only, 39 bases that are in frame from base 1. Per the germline V gene, SGHDT is the CDR1 and YYEEEE is the CDR2. Relative to germline, V is 4 bases shorter and J is 10 bases shorter, with 14 bases between their ends. The sequencing sample was made of PBMCs. The source of this sequence is a woman in her 40s in good health and CMV-seropositive. Recombination joined TRBV5-6 with TRBJ2-2; the D gene is unclear. The CDR3 is CASSDDKRLELFF. The sequenced DNA is TGTGCCAGCAGCGATGACAAACGATTGGAGCTGTTTTTT.